These 5 T cell receptor beta chains originate from one sample sequenced in a study of blood T cell repertoires in COVID-19. Produced via immunoSEQ multiplex PCR; TCRdb's table is partial and in-frame only. The sample yields some 200,000 clones, 80% to 85% seen once. What was sequenced was peripheral blood. The receptor source for this set is a human donor with acute or convalescent COVID-19. The donor label of this sample is uncertain.

This rearrangement joins TRBV29-1 to TRBJ1-3, with D possibly matching TRBD1 (6 bases). Germline CDR1 and CDR2: SQVTM and ANQGSEA. The CDR3 length is 14 residues. The V end was cut by 0 bases, the J end by 5 bases, with 11 bases between. The CDR3 region is CSVEEQGQRNTIYF. The DNA for the CDR3 is TGCAGCGTTGAAGAACAGGGCCAACGAAACACCATATATTTT.

The chain is built from TRBV28 and TRBJ2-7, with 8 bases identical to TRBD2. Germline V gene sequence: CDR1 MDHEN, CDR2 SYDVKM. This CDR3 comprises 13 residues. Trimming removed 6 bases from V and 4 bases from J; junction bases left unmatched: 5. The CDR3 spells CASRGGGRYEQYF. CDR3 DNA sequence: TGTGCCAGCAGGGGGGGCGGGAGGTACGAGCAGTACTTC.

This clone was counted a single time. The chain joins TRBV19 to TRBJ1-3; no definite D call. There are 14 residues in the CDR3. Deletions cut 6 bases from V and 0 bases from J, with 9 bases between. Germline V lookup: CDR1 LNHDA, CDR2 SQIVND (reference sequence). DNA of the CDR3: TGTGCCAGTAGAGCGGTGGGCTCTGGAAACACCATATATTTT. It specifies CASRAVGSGNTIYF.

V usage is TRBV7-9 and J usage is TRBJ1-2; 7 bases align to TRBD1. CDR3 size: 14 residues. V lost 5 bases, J lost 7 bases, and 10 bases stayed unmatched. CDR1 and CDR2 (germline): SEHNR, FQNEAQ (reference sequence). CDR3 in amino acids: CASSRSGGPIGYTF. The CDR3, as DNA: TGTGCCAGCAGCCGTTCAGGGGGGCCCATTGGCTACACCTTC.

The CDR3 here is CASSLSFRQVSEEQYF. CDR3 bases: TGTGCCAGCAGCCTATCTTTCCGACAGGTATCCGAGGAGCAGTACTTC. V usage is TRBV7-8 and J usage is TRBJ2-7; D may be TRBD1 (6 bases). CDR3 length equals 16 residues. CDR1 and CDR2 from the germline V gene are SGHVS and FQNEAQ. The V end lost 5 bases, the J end lost 7 bases, and 24 bases lay between the germline ends.